This T cell receptor beta chain is drawn from a study of T cell repertoires in cytomegalovirus infection. TCRdb analysed the reads with MiXCR anew, one entry per CDR3 protein. This sample has under 150,000 distinct CDR3 sequences, with more than 20% found just once. This clonotype was detected a few times. Antigen unknown. Germline V lookup: CDR1 LGHNA, CDR2 YSLEER. The CDR3 has 15 residues. V gave up 0 bases and J gave up 0 bases, with 7 bases separating them. The TCR comes from a human donor in good health (CMV status not recorded). Some clones in this sample may be carry-over from other donors' samples. The sequenced sample was PBMCs, sequenced either directly or after in vitro stimulation (not recorded which). The chain is built from TRBV4-3 and TRBJ2-3; no definite D call. In nucleotides, the CDR3 is TGCGCCAGCAGCCAAGATCTCCCTAGCACAGATACGCAGTATTTT. It translates to CASSQDLPSTDTQYF.